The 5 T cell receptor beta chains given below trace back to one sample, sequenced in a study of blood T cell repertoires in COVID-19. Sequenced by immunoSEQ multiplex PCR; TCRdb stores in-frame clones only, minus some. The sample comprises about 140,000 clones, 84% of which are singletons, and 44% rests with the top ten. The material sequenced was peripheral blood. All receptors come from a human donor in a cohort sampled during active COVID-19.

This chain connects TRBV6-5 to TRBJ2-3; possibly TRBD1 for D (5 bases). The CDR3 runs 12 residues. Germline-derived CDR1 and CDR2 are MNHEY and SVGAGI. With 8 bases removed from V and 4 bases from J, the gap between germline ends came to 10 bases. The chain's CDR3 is CASGAGADTQYF. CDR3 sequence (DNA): TGTGCCAGCGGGGCTGGGGCAGATACGCAGTATTTT.

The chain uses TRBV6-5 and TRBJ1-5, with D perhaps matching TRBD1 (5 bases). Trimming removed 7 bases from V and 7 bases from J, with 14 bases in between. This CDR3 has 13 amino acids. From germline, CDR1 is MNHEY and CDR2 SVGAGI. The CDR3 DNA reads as TGTGCCAGCACCCCCGGGGGGGGGCAGCCCCAGCATTTT. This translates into CASTPGGGQPQHF.

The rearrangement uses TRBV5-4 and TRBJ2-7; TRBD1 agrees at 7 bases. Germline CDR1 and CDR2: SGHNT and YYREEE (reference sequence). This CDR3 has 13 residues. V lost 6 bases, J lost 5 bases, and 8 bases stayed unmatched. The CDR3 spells CASIPAGGNEQYF. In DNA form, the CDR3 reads TGTGCCAGCATTCCGGCAGGGGGAAACGAGCAGTACTTC.

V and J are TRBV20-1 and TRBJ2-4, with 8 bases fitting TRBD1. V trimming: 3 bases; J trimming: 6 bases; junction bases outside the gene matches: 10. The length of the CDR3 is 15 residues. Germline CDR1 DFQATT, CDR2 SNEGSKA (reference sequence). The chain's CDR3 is CSASIGQGERNIQYF. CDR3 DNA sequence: TGCAGTGCTAGTATTGGACAGGGTGAGCGAAACATTCAGTACTTC.

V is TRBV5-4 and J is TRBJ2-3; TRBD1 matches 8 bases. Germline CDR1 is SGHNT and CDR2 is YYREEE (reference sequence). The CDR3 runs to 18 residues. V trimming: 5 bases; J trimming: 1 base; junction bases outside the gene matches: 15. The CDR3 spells CASRSLPGSDRGTDTQYF. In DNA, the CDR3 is TGTGCCAGCAGATCCTTACCCGGGTCGGACAGGGGCACAGATACGCAGTATTTT.